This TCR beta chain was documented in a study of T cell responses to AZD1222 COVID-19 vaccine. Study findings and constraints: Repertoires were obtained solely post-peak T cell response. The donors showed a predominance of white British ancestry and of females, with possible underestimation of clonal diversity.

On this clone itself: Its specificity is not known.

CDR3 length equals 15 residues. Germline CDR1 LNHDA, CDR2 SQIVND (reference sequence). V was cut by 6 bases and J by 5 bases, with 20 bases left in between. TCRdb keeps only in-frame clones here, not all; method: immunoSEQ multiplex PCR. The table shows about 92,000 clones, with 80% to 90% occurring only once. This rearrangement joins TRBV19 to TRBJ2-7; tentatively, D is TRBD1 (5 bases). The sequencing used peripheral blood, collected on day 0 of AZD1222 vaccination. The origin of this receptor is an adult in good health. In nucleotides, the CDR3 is TGTGCCAGTAGCCCCCCCGCAGGGTGGAGCCACGAGCAGTACTTC. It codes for CASSPPAGWSHEQYF.